The rows below give T cell receptor beta chains drawn from one sample of a study of shared clonotypes between healthy human individuals. Libraries were prepared by immunoSEQ multiplex PCR; TCRdb keeps only in-frame clonotypes and omits some of them. The repertoire includes 1,400,000 or so clones, 97% to 99% of them detected once, and 0.36% sits in the top ten. Sequencing was carried out using naive CD4+ T cells sorted from blood. The receptors originated from a man aged 25-45 years in good health. The CDR3 runs from the conserved cysteine through the conserved F or W. The D gene is left open where the match is weak. Clone size is shown for a subset of rows, as once, few, many or a class of expanded clone.

V: TRBV19
size: NA
J: TRBJ2-3
D: TRBD1
DNA: TGTGCCAGTAATGGTAGAGGACAGGGGGCGCGATTAGGTTATACGCAGTATTTT
CDR3: CASNGRGQGARLGYTQYF

V: TRBV9
size: NA
J: TRBJ2-7
D: TRBD2
DNA: TGTGCCAGCAGCGTAGTAGTAGCGGGAGTCGGGGAGCAGTACTTC
CDR3: CASSVVVAGVGEQYF

V: TRBV27
size: NA
J: TRBJ2-1
D: TRBD2
DNA: TGTGCCAGCAGTACGCTAGCGGGTGGCTACAATGAGCAGTTCTTC
CDR3: CASSTLAGGYNEQFF

V: TRBV14
size: NA
J: TRBJ2-3
D: TRBD1
DNA: TGTGCCAGCAGTCACAGGGGTTTACCAGATACGCAGTATTTT
CDR3: CASSHRGLPDTQYF

V: TRBV6-1
size: NA
J: TRBJ2-7
D: NA
DNA: TGTGCCAGCAGTGAACTCTGGGCGGCGGGCGAGCAGTACTTC
CDR3: CASSELWAAGEQYF

V: TRBV10-2
size: NA
J: TRBJ2-1
D: TRBD2
DNA: TGCGCCAGCAAACTAGCGGGAGGGCCTTACAGTGAGCAGTTCTTC
CDR3: CASKLAGGPYSEQFF

V: TRBV18
size: NA
J: TRBJ2-7
D: NA
DNA: TGTGCCAGCTCACCACGGGAGCGAGCCAGAACCTACGAGCAGTACTTC
CDR3: CASSPRERARTYEQYF

V: TRBV19
size: NA
J: TRBJ2-4
D: TRBD1
DNA: TGTGCCAGTAGTATAGACGGGACAGGGCGGAGTTGCTTC
CDR3: CASSIDGTGRSCF

V: TRBV9
size: once
J: TRBJ2-7
D: NA
DNA: TGTGCCAGCAGCGTCACGGACCGGAGCGAGCAGTACTTC
CDR3: CASSVTDRSEQYF

V: TRBV19
size: NA
J: TRBJ2-1
D: NA
DNA: TGTGCCAGTAGTAGGTCCTACAATGAGCAGTTCTTC
CDR3: CASSRSYNEQFF

V: TRBV5-6
size: NA
J: TRBJ2-7
D: TRBD2
DNA: TGTGCCAGCAGCTTGGGCGGACTAGCGGCCTACGAGCAGTACTTC
CDR3: CASSLGGLAAYEQYF

V: TRBV19
size: NA
J: TRBJ2-5
D: NA
DNA: TGTGCCAGTAGTATGTTCGGGGGTTTGAGAGAGACCCAGTACTTC
CDR3: CASSMFGGLRETQYF

V: TRBV18
size: NA
J: TRBJ2-1
D: NA
DNA: TGTGCCAGCTCACCAGGCTTCTTACAGGTAGAGTTCTTC
CDR3: CASSPGFLQVEFF

V: TRBV7-8
size: NA
J: TRBJ1-3
D: TRBD1
DNA: TGTGCCAGCAGCTCCCTGCGGCAGGGGGCGAGATCTGGAAACACCATATATTTT
CDR3: CASSSLRQGARSGNTIYF

V: TRBV28
size: NA
J: TRBJ2-7
D: NA
DNA: TGTGCCAGCAGTTTGGCGTACGAGCAGTACTTC
CDR3: CASSLAYEQYF

V: TRBV11-3
size: NA
J: TRBJ2-5
D: NA
DNA: TGTGCCAGCAGCGGGTGGAGGGAGGAGACCCAGTACTTC
CDR3: CASSGWREETQYF

V: TRBV18
size: NA
J: TRBJ2-7
D: TRBD1
DNA: TGTGCCAGCTCACCACCGCGAGGGGGCCTCTCCGAGCAGTACTTC
CDR3: CASSPPRGGLSEQYF

V: TRBV11-2
size: NA
J: TRBJ1-5
D: NA
DNA: TGTGCCAGCAGCAAGGGAGTCTTCCAGCCCCAGCATTTT
CDR3: CASSKGVFQPQHF

V: TRBV7-2
size: NA
J: TRBJ1-2
D: NA
DNA: TGTGCCAGCAGCTTAGCGAATCAATATGGCTACACCTTC
CDR3: CASSLANQYGYTF

V: TRBV5-4
size: once
J: TRBJ2-1
D: TRBD1
DNA: TGTGCCAGCAGCCCGCGACAGGGTAACGGCGAGCAGTTCTTC
CDR3: CASSPRQGNGEQFF

V: TRBV10-3
size: NA
J: TRBJ2-1
D: TRBD1
DNA: TGTGCCACCCAGACAGGGCAGTCGTCCAATGAGCAGTTCTTC
CDR3: CATQTGQSSNEQFF

V: TRBV25-1
size: NA
J: TRBJ1-4
D: TRBD1
DNA: TGTGCCAGCAGAGGCGACAGGGGGCGTGAAAAACTGTTTTTT
CDR3: CASRGDRGREKLFF

V: TRBV6-1
size: NA
J: TRBJ1-4
D: NA
DNA: TGTGCCAGCAGTGAATTTAACAGGGAAGGTGAAAAACTGTTTTTT
CDR3: CASSEFNREGEKLFF

V: TRBV6-6
size: once
J: TRBJ2-7
D: NA
DNA: TGTGCCAGCACCTCACCCACTTATGGAGCCTACGAGCAGTACTTC
CDR3: CASTSPTYGAYEQYF

V: TRBV7-3
size: NA
J: TRBJ2-7
D: TRBD2
DNA: TGTGCCAGCACCCTGGGAGGGCCCTCCTACGAGCAGTACTTC
CDR3: CASTLGGPSYEQYF

V: TRBV9
size: NA
J: TRBJ2-5
D: NA
DNA: TGTGCCAGCAGCGTAGCCCCCCCTGAGACCCAGTACTTC
CDR3: CASSVAPPETQYF

V: TRBV15
size: NA
J: TRBJ2-5
D: NA
DNA: TGTGCCACCAGCAGAGACGATTGGGAGACCCAGTACTTC
CDR3: CATSRDDWETQYF

V: TRBV6-1
size: once
J: TRBJ1-2
D: TRBD1
DNA: TGTGCCAGCAGTCCCGGACAGGGTTACTATGGCTACACCTTC
CDR3: CASSPGQGYYGYTF

V: TRBV27
size: NA
J: TRBJ2-7
D: TRBD1
DNA: TGTGCCAGCAGTCTCCGGACAGGGAAACGGGGGGAGCAGTACTTC
CDR3: CASSLRTGKRGEQYF

V: TRBV2
size: NA
J: TRBJ2-7
D: NA
DNA: TGTGCCAGCAGCAAAGGGGGAACTGTTAACGAGCAGTACTTC
CDR3: CASSKGGTVNEQYF

V: TRBV1
size: once
J: TRBJ2-2
D: NA
DNA: TGCACCAGCAGCACCCTGACTAGCACCGGGGAGCTGTTTTTT
CDR3: CTSSTLTSTGELFF

V: TRBV10-3
size: NA
J: TRBJ2-7
D: NA
DNA: TGTGCCATCAGTGATCCCCGGTTCTACGAGCAGTACTTC
CDR3: CAISDPRFYEQYF

V: TRBV5-1
size: once
J: TRBJ2-1
D: TRBD2
DNA: TGCGCCAGCAGCTTGAGGCTAGCGGGAGGGCAGAGTTCTAGCTCCTACAATGAGCAGTTCTTC
CDR3: CASSLRLAGGQSSSSYNEQFF

V: TRBV4-1
size: NA
J: TRBJ1-4
D: NA
DNA: TGCGCCAGCAGCCTCGGACCCAGTGGAGAAAAACTGTTTTTT
CDR3: CASSLGPSGEKLFF

V: TRBV27
size: NA
J: TRBJ1-5
D: NA
DNA: TGTGCCAGCAGGGGGCTGGGGTCCGGGGGCAATCAGCCCCAGCATTTT
CDR3: CASRGLGSGGNQPQHF

V: TRBV5-1
size: NA
J: TRBJ2-1
D: NA
DNA: TGCGCCAGCAGCTTGAACGGGAGATCCTACAATGAGCAGTTCTTC
CDR3: CASSLNGRSYNEQFF

V: TRBV5-5
size: NA
J: TRBJ2-7
D: TRBD2
DNA: TGTGCCAGCAACCCCGGCGGGGGGGCGGTCGAGCAGTACTTC
CDR3: CASNPGGGAVEQYF

V: TRBV7-2
size: NA
J: TRBJ2-1
D: NA
DNA: TGTGCCAGCAGCTTCACCACCTACTCCTACAATGAGCAGTTCTTC
CDR3: CASSFTTYSYNEQFF

V: TRBV7-2
size: NA
J: TRBJ2-3
D: NA
DNA: TGTGCCAGCAGCTTAGTCCCCCTGGTCCGGGTAGATACGCAGTATTTT
CDR3: CASSLVPLVRVDTQYF

V: TRBV16
size: once
J: TRBJ2-5
D: TRBD1
DNA: TGTGCCAGCAGCCTTCCGGGACAGGGACAAGAGACCCAGTACTTC
CDR3: CASSLPGQGQETQYF

V: TRBV18
size: once
J: TRBJ1-3
D: NA
DNA: TGTGCCAGCTCACCACCGTCGGACGCCCGTGGAAACACCATATATTTT
CDR3: CASSPPSDARGNTIYF

V: TRBV7-6
size: NA
J: TRBJ2-1
D: TRBD2
DNA: TGTGCCAGCAGCCCCGGACTAGCGGAAAGCTCCTACAATGAGCAGTTCTTC
CDR3: CASSPGLAESSYNEQFF

V: TRBV4-1
size: NA
J: TRBJ2-3
D: TRBD2
DNA: TGCGCCAGCAGCCACATAGCGGGAGGGCCTGCAGATACGCAGTATTTT
CDR3: CASSHIAGGPADTQYF

V: TRBV28
size: NA
J: TRBJ2-7
D: NA
DNA: TGTGCCAGCAGTTTGCACTACGAGCAGTACTTC
CDR3: CASSLHYEQYF

V: TRBV10-1
size: NA
J: TRBJ2-7
D: TRBD2
DNA: TGCGCCGGCTTAGCGGGAGTTGCCTACGAGCAGTACTTC
CDR3: CAGLAGVAYEQYF

V: TRBV7-9
size: NA
J: TRBJ1-4
D: NA
DNA: TGTGCCAGCAGCTTATCTGTGGGGGAAAAACTGTTTTTT
CDR3: CASSLSVGEKLFF

V: TRBV29-1
size: once
J: TRBJ2-2
D: NA
DNA: TGCAGCGTTCATGGGGAAGCCCTGAGTGGGGAGCTGTTTTTT
CDR3: CSVHGEALSGELFF

V: TRBV7-2
size: NA
J: TRBJ1-3
D: NA
DNA: TGTGCCAGCAGCTTTGCCCCCCGGGAACACACCATATATTTT
CDR3: CASSFAPREHTIYF

V: TRBV5-6
size: NA
J: TRBJ1-1
D: NA
DNA: TGTGCCAGCAGCTTGGGCCGGGACACCTGGGAAGCTTTCTTT
CDR3: CASSLGRDTWEAFF

V: TRBV9
size: NA
J: TRBJ2-2
D: NA
DNA: TGTGCCAGCAGCGTAGTCGCGGGCGGGGAGCTGTTTTTT
CDR3: CASSVVAGGELFF